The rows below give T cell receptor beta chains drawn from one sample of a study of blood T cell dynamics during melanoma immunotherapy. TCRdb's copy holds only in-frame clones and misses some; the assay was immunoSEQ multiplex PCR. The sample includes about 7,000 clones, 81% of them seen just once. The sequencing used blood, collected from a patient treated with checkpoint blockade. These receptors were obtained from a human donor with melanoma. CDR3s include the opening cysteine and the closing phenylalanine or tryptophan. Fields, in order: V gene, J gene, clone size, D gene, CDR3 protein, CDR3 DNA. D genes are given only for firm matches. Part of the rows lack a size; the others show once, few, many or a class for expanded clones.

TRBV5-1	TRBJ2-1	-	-	CASSLGPYNEQFF	TGCGCCAGCAGCTTAGGACCGTACAATGAGCAGTTCTTC
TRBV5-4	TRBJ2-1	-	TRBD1	CASSPGQDNEQFF	TGTGCCAGCAGCCCAGGACAGGACAATGAGCAGTTCTTC
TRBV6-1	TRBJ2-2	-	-	CASSYPGELFF	TGTGCCAGCAGTTACCCCGGGGAGCTGTTTTTT
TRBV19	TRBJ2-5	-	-	CASSIAWTVETQYF	TGTGCCAGTAGTATAGCCTGGACAGTTGAGACCCAGTACTTC
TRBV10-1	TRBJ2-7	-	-	CASSERAPGEQYF	TGCGCCAGCAGTGAGAGAGCGCCGGGCGAGCAGTACTTC
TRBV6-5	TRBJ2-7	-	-	CASSLEFGGAHEQYF	TGTGCCAGCAGTCTCGAATTTGGGGGGGCACACGAGCAGTACTTC
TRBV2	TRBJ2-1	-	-	CASSWGGEYNEQFF	TGTGCCAGCAGTTGGGGGGGCGAGTACAATGAGCAGTTCTTC
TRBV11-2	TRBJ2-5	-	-	CASSWLGGETQYF	TGTGCCAGCAGCTGGTTGGGTGGAGAGACCCAGTACTTC
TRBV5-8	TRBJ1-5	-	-	CASSLEGASNQPQHF	TGTGCCAGCAGCTTAGAGGGAGCTAGCAATCAGCCCCAGCATTTT
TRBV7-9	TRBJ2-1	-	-	CASSLRNQYNEQFF	TGTGCCAGCAGCTTAAGGAACCAATACAATGAGCAGTTCTTC
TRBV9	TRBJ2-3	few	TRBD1	CASSLYSGQGSDTQYF	TGTGCCAGCAGCCTCTATTCGGGACAGGGCTCAGATACGCAGTATTTT
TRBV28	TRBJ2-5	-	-	CASTGGGADETQYF	TGTGCCAGCACCGGTGGGGGGGCTGACGAGACCCAGTACTTC
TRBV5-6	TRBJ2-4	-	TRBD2	CASSLGLAGGRRAKNIQYF	TGTGCCAGCAGCCTGGGGCTAGCGGGGGGTCGGAGGGCCAAAAACATTCAGTACTTC
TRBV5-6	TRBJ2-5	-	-	CASSLVSARDTQYF	TGTGCCAGCAGCTTGGTCTCAGCAAGAGATACCCAGTACTTC
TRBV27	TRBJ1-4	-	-	CASSLHGGGVEKLFF	TGTGCCAGCAGTTTACACGGGGGCGGGGTTGAAAAACTGTTTTTT
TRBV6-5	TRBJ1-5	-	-	CASSKKGTSNQPQHF	TGTGCCAGCAGCAAAAAAGGGACTAGCAATCAGCCCCAGCATTTT
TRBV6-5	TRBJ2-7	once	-	CASSESRGTYEQYF	TGTGCCAGCAGTGAATCGCGAGGGACCTACGAGCAGTACTTC
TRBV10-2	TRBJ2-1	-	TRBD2	CASSELGSGSNNEQFF	TGCGCCAGCAGTGAGCTTGGTAGCGGGAGCAACAATGAGCAGTTCTTC
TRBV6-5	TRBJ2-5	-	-	CASSYGGSQETQYF	TGTGCCAGCAGTTACGGAGGATCCCAAGAGACCCAGTACTTC
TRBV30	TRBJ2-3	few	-	CAWSVFLNTDTQYF	TGTGCCTGGAGTGTTTTTCTCAACACAGATACGCAGTATTTT
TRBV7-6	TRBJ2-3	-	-	CASSLSLGGPGTDTQYF	TGTGCCAGCAGCCTTAGCCTGGGGGGCCCGGGGACAGATACGCAGTATTTT
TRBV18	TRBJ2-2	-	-	CASFTATDTGELFF	TGTGCCAGCTTCACTGCGACAGACACCGGGGAGCTGTTTTTT
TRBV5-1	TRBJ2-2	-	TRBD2	CASSLQTSGGINTGELFF	TGCGCCAGCAGCCTACAGACTAGCGGGGGTATTAACACCGGGGAGCTGTTTTTT
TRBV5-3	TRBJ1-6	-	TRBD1	CARSNTGTEDSPLHF	TGTGCCAGATCTAATACCGGGACAGAGGATTCACCCCTCCACTTT
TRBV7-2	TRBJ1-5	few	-	CASSLQGWGHGQPQHF	TGTGCCAGCAGCCTACAGGGATGGGGGCACGGTCAGCCCCAGCATTTT
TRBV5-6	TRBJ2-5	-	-	CASSLDWGQETQYF	TGTGCCAGCAGCTTGGATTGGGGCCAAGAGACCCAGTACTTC
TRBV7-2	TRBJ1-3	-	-	CASSLEAGIPNTIYF	TGTGCCAGCAGCTTAGAGGCGGGCATACCAAACACCATATATTTT
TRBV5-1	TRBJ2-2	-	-	CASSLKNTGELFF	TGCGCCAGCAGCTTGAAGAACACCGGGGAGCTGTTTTTT
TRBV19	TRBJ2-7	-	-	CASSIEGGEQYF	TGTGCCAGTAGTATAGAAGGGGGCGAGCAGTACTTC
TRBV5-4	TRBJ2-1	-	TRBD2	CASSGGLAGVNEQFF	TGTGCCAGCTCTGGGGGACTAGCGGGGGTAAATGAGCAGTTCTTC
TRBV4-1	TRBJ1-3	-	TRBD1	CASSQLPGGSGNTIYF	TGCGCCAGCAGCCAACTTCCAGGGGGCTCTGGAAACACCATATATTTT
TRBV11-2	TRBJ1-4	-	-	CASSLGRGEKLFF	TGTGCCAGCAGCTTAGGCAGGGGTGAAAAACTGTTTTTT
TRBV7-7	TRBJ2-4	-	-	CASRTWGGHLAKNIQYF	TGTGCCAGCAGGACCTGGGGGGGCCACCTGGCCAAAAACATTCAGTACTTC
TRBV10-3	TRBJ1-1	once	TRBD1	CAISDKRRQGSGPFF	TGTGCCATCAGCGACAAACGTCGACAGGGTTCGGGACCTTTCTTT
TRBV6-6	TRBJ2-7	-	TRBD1	CASSIRGQGAYEQYF	TGTGCCAGCAGCATCCGAGGACAGGGGGCCTACGAGCAGTACTTC
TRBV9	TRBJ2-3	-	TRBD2	CASSVGLAGGGDTQYF	TGTGCCAGCAGCGTAGGTCTAGCGGGGGGAGGAGATACGCAGTATTTT
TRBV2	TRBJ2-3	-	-	CASRGSGPESDTQYF	TGTGCCAGCAGGGGTTCGGGACCCGAGTCGGATACGCAGTATTTT
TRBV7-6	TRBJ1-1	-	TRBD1	CASSPQTGGMNTEAFF	TGTGCCAGCAGCCCTCAGACAGGGGGAATGAACACTGAAGCTTTCTTT
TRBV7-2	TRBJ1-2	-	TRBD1	CASSLSSQGGRYGYTF	TGTGCCAGCAGCTTATCATCCCAGGGGGGAAGATATGGCTACACCTTC
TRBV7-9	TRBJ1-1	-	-	CASSFDLGARTEAFF	TGTGCCAGCAGCTTCGATCTGGGGGCGCGTACTGAAGCTTTCTTT
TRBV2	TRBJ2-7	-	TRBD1	CASSLTGGLSEQYF	TGTGCCAGCAGCTTAACAGGGGGACTCTCCGAGCAGTACTTC
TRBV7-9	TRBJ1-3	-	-	CASSDPGRVNTIYF	TGTGCCAGCAGCGATCCCGGACGAGTAAACACCATATATTTT
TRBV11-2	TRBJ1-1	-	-	CASSRTLINLGTEAFF	TGTGCCAGCAGCCGAACTCTAATTAACCTGGGGACTGAAGCTTTCTTT
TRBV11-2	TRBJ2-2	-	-	CASSLAGSNTGELFF	TGTGCCAGCAGCTTAGCAGGGTCCAACACCGGGGAGCTGTTTTTT
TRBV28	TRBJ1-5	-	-	CASSLVRGRSNQPQHF	TGTGCCAGCAGTTTGGTCAGGGGCCGTAGCAATCAGCCCCAGCATTTT
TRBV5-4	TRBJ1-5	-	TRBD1	CASSRGTVFINQPQHF	TGTGCCAGCAGCCGTGGGACAGTTTTTATTAATCAGCCCCAGCATTTT
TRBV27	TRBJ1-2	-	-	CASTPQGNRAGYTF	TGTGCCAGCACCCCCCAGGGGAACAGGGCTGGCTACACCTTC
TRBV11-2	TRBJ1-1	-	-	CASSFSRGNTEAFF	TGTGCCAGCAGCTTTAGCCGGGGGAACACTGAAGCTTTCTTT
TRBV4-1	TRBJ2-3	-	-	CASSQDVRVGDTQYF	TGCGCCAGCAGCCAAGATGTCAGGGTCGGAGATACGCAGTATTTT
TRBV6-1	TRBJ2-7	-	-	CASSEGPGGLYEQYF	TGTGCCAGCAGTGAAGGGCCAGGGGGACTTTACGAGCAGTACTTC
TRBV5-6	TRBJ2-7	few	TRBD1	CASSIRGQGAYEQYF	TGTGCCAGCAGCATCCGAGGACAGGGGGCCTACGAGCAGTACTTC
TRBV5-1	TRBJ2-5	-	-	CASSRGRDGETQYF	TGCGCCAGCAGCCGGGGCAGGGATGGAGAGACCCAGTACTTC
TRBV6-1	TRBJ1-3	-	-	CASSPNRGGNTIYF	TGTGCCAGCAGTCCCAATCGTGGTGGAAACACCATATATTTT
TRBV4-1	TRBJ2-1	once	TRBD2	CASSQEEGLAGDSYNEQFF	TGCGCCAGCAGCCAAGAAGAGGGACTAGCGGGGGACTCCTACAATGAGCAGTTCTTC
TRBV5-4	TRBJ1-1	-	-	CASSGGRDPEAFF	TGTGCCAGCAGCGGCGGGAGGGACCCTGAAGCTTTCTTT
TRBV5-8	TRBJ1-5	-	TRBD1	CASSRGTVFINQPQHF	TGTGCCAGCAGCCGTGGGACAGTTTTTATTAATCAGCCCCAGCATTTT
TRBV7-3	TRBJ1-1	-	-	CASSLPGAHTEAFF	TGTGCCAGCAGCTTACCAGGGGCGCACACTGAAGCTTTCTTT
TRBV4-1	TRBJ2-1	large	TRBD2	CASSSQNAGLAGGDEQFF	TGCGCCAGCAGCAGCCAGAACGCAGGACTAGCGGGGGGGGATGAGCAGTTCTTC
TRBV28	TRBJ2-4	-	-	CASSFGGHIQYF	TGTGCCAGCAGTTTTGGGGGACACATTCAGTACTTC
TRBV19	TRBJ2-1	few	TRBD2	CASSKSGLAGYNEQFF	TGTGCCAGTAGTAAGTCTGGACTAGCGGGGTACAATGAGCAGTTCTTC